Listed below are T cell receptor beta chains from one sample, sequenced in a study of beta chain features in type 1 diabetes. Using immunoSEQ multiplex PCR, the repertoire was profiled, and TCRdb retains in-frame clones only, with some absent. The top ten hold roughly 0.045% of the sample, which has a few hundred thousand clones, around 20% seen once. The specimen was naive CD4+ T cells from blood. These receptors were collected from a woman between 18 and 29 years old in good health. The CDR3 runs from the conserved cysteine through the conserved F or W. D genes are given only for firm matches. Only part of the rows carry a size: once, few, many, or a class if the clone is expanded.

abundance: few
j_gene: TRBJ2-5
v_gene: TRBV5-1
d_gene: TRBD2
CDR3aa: CASSASGGETQYF
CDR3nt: TGCGCCAGCAGTGCTAGCGGTGGAGAGACCCAGTACTTC

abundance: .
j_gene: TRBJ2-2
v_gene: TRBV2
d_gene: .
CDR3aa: CASSVGGPNTGELFF
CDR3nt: TGTGCCAGCAGTGTAGGTGGGCCAAACACCGGGGAGCTGTTTTTT

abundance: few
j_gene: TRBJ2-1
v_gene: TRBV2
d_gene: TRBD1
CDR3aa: CASSRQGLLNEQFF
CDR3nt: TGTGCCAGCAGTCGACAGGGGCTTTTGAATGAGCAGTTCTTC

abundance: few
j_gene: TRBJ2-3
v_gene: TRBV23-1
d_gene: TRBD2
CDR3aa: CASSQRSSGANTDTQYF
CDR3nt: TGCGCCAGCAGTCAAAGGTCTAGCGGGGCCAACACAGATACGCAGTATTTT

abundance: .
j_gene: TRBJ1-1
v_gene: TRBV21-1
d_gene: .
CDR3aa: CATTRGYRAFF
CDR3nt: TGTGCCACCACAAGGGGATATCGGGCTTTCTTT

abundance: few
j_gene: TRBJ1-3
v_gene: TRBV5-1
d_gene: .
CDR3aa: CASSTGQRSGNTIYF
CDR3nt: TGCGCCAGCAGCACCGGACAGCGCTCTGGAAACACCATATATTTT

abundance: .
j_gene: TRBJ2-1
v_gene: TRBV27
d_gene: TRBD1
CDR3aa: CASSSWTGTSEQFF
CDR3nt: TGTGCCAGCAGTTCGTGGACAGGGACGAGTGAGCAGTTCTTC

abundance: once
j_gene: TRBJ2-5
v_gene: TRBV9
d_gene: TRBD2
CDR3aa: CASSVGGLAGEETQYF
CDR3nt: TGTGCCAGCAGCGTAGGGGGACTAGCGGGAGAAGAGACCCAGTACTTC

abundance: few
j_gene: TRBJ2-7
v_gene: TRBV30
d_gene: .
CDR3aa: CAWNRGSGFSYEQYF
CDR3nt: TGTGCCTGGAACAGGGGTAGCGGCTTCTCCTACGAGCAGTACTTC

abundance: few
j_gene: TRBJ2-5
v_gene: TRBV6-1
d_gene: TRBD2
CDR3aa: CVLSGLDQETQYF
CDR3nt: TGTGTCCTTTCGGGACTAGACCAAGAGACCCAGTACTTC

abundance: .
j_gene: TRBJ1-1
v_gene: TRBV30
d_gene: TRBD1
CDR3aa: CAWGGQGDLEAFF
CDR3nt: TGTGCCTGGGGAGGACAGGGCGACCTTGAAGCTTTCTTT

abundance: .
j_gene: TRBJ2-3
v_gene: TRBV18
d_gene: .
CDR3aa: CASSPSRTIPPDTQYF
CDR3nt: TGTGCCAGCTCACCATCACGGACTATTCCCCCAGATACGCAGTATTTT

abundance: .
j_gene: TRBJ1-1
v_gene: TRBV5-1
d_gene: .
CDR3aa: CASSLGEGTEAFF
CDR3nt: TGCGCCAGCAGCTTGGGTGAGGGAACTGAAGCTTTCTTT

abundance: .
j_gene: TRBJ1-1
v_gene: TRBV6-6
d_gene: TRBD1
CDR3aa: CASSYGTGGPEAFF
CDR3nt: TGTGCCAGCAGTTACGGGACAGGGGGACCTGAAGCTTTCTTT

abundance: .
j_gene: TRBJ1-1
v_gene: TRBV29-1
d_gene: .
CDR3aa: CSVHTRPMGEDFF
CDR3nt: TGCAGCGTTCACACCCGCCCGATGGGGGAGGATTTCTTT

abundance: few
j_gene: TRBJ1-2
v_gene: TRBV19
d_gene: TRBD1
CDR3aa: CASTDRGLGYTF
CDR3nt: TGTGCCAGCACGGACAGGGGCCTTGGCTACACCTTC

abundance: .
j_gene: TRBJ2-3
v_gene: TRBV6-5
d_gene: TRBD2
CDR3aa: CASSYRGVGDTQYF
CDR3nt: TGTGCCAGCAGTTACCGGGGGGTCGGAGATACGCAGTATTTT

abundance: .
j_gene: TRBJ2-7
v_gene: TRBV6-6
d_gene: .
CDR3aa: CASSPPSTYEQYF
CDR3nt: TGTGCCAGCAGTCCCCCTAGCACCTACGAGCAGTACTTC

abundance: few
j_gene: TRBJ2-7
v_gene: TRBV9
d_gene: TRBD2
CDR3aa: CASSPTGTSGVSYEQYF
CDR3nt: TGTGCCAGCAGCCCAACCGGGACTAGCGGGGTGTCCTACGAGCAGTACTTC

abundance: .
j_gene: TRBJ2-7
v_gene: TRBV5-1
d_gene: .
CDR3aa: CASRDTGSAYEQYF
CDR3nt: TGCGCCAGCAGGGATACAGGTTCTGCCTACGAGCAGTACTTC

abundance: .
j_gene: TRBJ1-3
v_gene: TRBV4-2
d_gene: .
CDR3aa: CASSQGVQGSGNTIYF
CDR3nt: TGTGCCAGCAGCCAAGGTGTACAGGGCTCTGGAAACACCATATATTTT

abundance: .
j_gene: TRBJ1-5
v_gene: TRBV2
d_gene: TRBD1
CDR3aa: CASRGDRGGQPQHF
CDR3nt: TGTGCCAGCAGGGGCGACAGGGGCGGACAGCCCCAGCATTTT